This T cell receptor (beta chain) came from a study of blood T cell repertoires in COVID-19. Repertoires were generated with immunoSEQ multiplex PCR, while TCRdb's copy carries only in-frame clones and drops some. The data contain roughly 220,000 clones, more than 75% of them singletons. The CDR3 is 16 residues long. J gave up 1 base and V 4 bases, and 9 bases lay outside the gene matches. Germline lookup yields CDR1 MNHEY and CDR2 SVGAGI. This chain links TRBV6-5 with TRBJ2-7; 8 bases map to TRBD2. This TCR was sampled from a man aged 45 to 65 who had recovered from COVID-19. Material for sequencing was peripheral blood. The CDR3 here is CASSSLSGGMSYEQYF. CDR3 sequence (DNA): TGTGCCAGCAGTTCCCTAAGCGGGGGAATGTCCTACGAGCAGTACTTC.